This record covers a single T cell receptor (beta chain). Its cognate antigen is unknown. This entry belongs to a study of T cell responses to AZD1222 COVID-19 vaccine. Overall study results and limits: The CD4 TCRs associated with vaccination extended across spike and predominated at 160-218 and 743-854. Clonal diversity was possibly underestimated, and the donors were mostly white British, with more females.

Germline V gives CDR1 MDHEN, CDR2 SYDVKM. This CDR3 spans 11 amino acids. Losses at the gene ends were 6 bases for V and 11 bases for J; bases not matched to a gene: 4. Second-dose intervals near 4 or 12 weeks were combined. Profiled with immunoSEQ multiplex PCR; TCRdb holds only in-frame clones, not every one. Of approximately 130,000 clones in the sample, roughly 89% are singletons; the top ten hold about 1.1%. Sequencing used peripheral blood, obtained 28 days after the second AZD1222 dose. The gene calls are TRBV28 and TRBJ2-1, with 7 bases lining up with TRBD1. This receptor was identified in an adult who received the AZD1222 COVID-19 vaccine. CDR3 in DNA: TGTGCCAGCAGGGGGACAGTCCAGCAGTTCTTC. Its protein product is CASRGTVQQFF.